One and the same sample provided the 6 T cell receptor beta chains below, sequenced in a study of CD8 T cells in ankylosing spondylitis. Findings and limits, study-wide: Typical of ankylosing spondylitis blood, it appeared, was a TCR beta motif of under 10 highly homologous variants.

TCRdb passed the 5' RACE reads through MiXCR, listing each CDR3 protein once. The profile shows around 100,000 distinct CDR3 sequences, about 8.1% of them singletons. Their antigen targets remain unknown. The sequencing sample was made of blood, either unsorted or a sorted T cell fraction (not recorded which). The receptors here all came from a male donor with ankylosing spondylitis.

V and J are TRBV18 and TRBJ2-1; TRBD1 or TRBD2 may be the D gene (5 bases each). The CDR3 is made up of 14 amino acids. The germline gives CDR1 KGHSH, CDR2 LQKENI. The V and J ends lost 6 bases and 4 bases respectively, with 13 bases between them. This CDR3 is CASSSWDVYNEQFF. CDR3 nucleotides: TGTGCCAGCTCTTCGTGGGACGTTTACAATGAGCAGTTCTTC.

This chain connects TRBV29-1 to TRBJ1-2; perhaps TRBD1 as D (6 bases). Trimming took 8 bases from V and 1 from J, leaving 11 bases between them. Germline CDR1 is SQVTM and CDR2 is ANQGSEA. This CDR3 contains 12 residues. CDR3 nucleotides: TGCAGCTCAGCAGGGGATAACTATGGCTACACCTTC. Protein product: CSSAGDNYGYTF. The full variable domain, rest sourced from reference TRBV29-1 and TRBJ1-2, is SAVISQKPSRDICQRGTSLTIQCQVDSQVTMMFWYRQQPGQSLTLIATANQGSEATYESGFVIDKFPISRPNLTFSTLTVSNMSPEDSSIYLCSSAGDNYGYTFGSGTRLTVV.

This clonotype was seen only a few times. The V call is TRBV27, the J call TRBJ2-1; possibly TRBD1 for D (6 bases). V shed 5 bases and J shed 2 bases, with 13 bases lying between them. CDR3 length equals 15 residues. From germline, CDR1 is MNHEY and CDR2 SMNVEV (reference sequence). Here the CDR3 reads CASSPTGYAYNEQFF. In DNA form, the CDR3 reads TGTGCCAGCAGTCCTACAGGGTATGCCTACAATGAGCAGTTCTTC.

This clonotype was picked up many times. CDR3 protein: CSVEGYETGNTIYF. CDR3 sequence (DNA): TGCAGCGTTGAGGGGTACGAGACTGGAAACACCATATATTTT. This chain joins TRBV29-1 and TRBJ1-3; D unclear. This CDR3 has 14 amino acids. CDR1 is SQVTM, CDR2 ANQGSEA, per germline. Trimming removed 3 bases from V and 2 bases from J, with 11 bases in between. Based on the CDR3 plus reference TRBV29-1 and TRBJ1-3, the full variable domain is SAVISQKPSRDICQRGTSLTIQCQVDSQVTMMFWYRQQPGQSLTLIATANQGSEATYESGFVIDKFPISRPNLTFSTLTVSNMSPEDSSIYLCSVEGYETGNTIYFGEGSWLTVV.

The CDR3 region has the DNA TGTGCCAGCAGCCAAGACTCGCAGCGGGAGATCGTCACAGATACGCAGTATTTT. Protein product: CASSQDSQREIVTDTQYF. This chain uses TRBV3-1 with TRBJ2-3; 8 nucleotides agree with TRBD2. J gave up 2 bases and V 0 bases, and 10 bases lay outside the gene matches. CDR1 LGHDT and CDR2 YNNKEL come from the germline V gene (reference sequence). The CDR3 is 18 amino acids.

This sequence joins TRBV27 and TRBJ1-5; D call uncertain. Looked up from germline, CDR1 is MNHEY and CDR2 is SMNVEV (reference sequence). Trimming took 0 bases from V and 7 from J, leaving 7 bases between them. The CDR3 runs to 13 residues. The CDR3 loop reads CASSLSSPQPQHF. The CDR3 DNA follows: TGTGCCAGCAGTTTATCCTCCCCCCAGCCCCAGCATTTT.